One sample yielded the 9 T cell receptor beta chains listed below, sequenced in a study of blood T cell repertoires in COVID-19. Data came from immunoSEQ multiplex PCR; TCRdb stores just in-frame clones and leaves some out. The data show 150,000 to 200,000 clones, around nine tenths seen once. The sequencing sample was made of peripheral blood. Receptor source: a woman younger than 30 who had recovered from COVID-19.

The CDR3 sequence is CASSLGQGALYEQYF. CDR3 bases: TGTGCCAGCAGTTTGGGACAGGGGGCCCTCTACGAGCAGTACTTC. The chain links TRBV6-5 to TRBJ2-7; 12 bases align to TRBD1. The CDR3 runs 15 residues. CDR1 and CDR2 (germline): MNHEY, SVGAGI. Trimming removed 4 bases from V and 3 bases from J; junction bases left unmatched: 4.

The chain links TRBV4-3 to TRBJ2-1, with a tentative D call TRBD2 (6 bases). The CDR3 has 16 residues. CDR1 LGHNA and CDR2 YSLEER come from the germline V gene. With 1 base removed from V and 6 bases from J, the gap between germline ends came to 16 bases. The CDR3 sequence is CASSQAWPSVGNEQFF. The CDR3 DNA reads as TGCGCCAGCAGCCAAGCTTGGCCTAGCGTCGGCAATGAGCAGTTCTTC.

The V gene is TRBV28, the J gene TRBJ1-4; TRBD1 agrees at 11 bases. The germline V gene has CDR1 MDHEN and CDR2 SYDVKM. The CDR3 extends over 16 amino acids. J was trimmed by 9 bases and V by 2 bases; bases with no gene match: 8. Written as DNA, the CDR3 is TGTGCCAGCAGTTTAGCATCGGGGGACAGGGGGAAAAAACTGTTTTTT. This codes for CASSLASGDRGKKLFF.

The genes are TRBV28 and TRBJ1-1, with 8 positions matching TRBD1. Losses at the gene ends were 5 bases for V and 4 bases for J; bases not matched to a gene: 15. CDR1 and CDR2 (germline): MDHEN, SYDVKM. This CDR3 region has 17 residues. As DNA, the CDR3 is TGTGCCAGCAGTCGAGGAGGAGCAGGGGGCTTGGGCACTGAAGCTTTCTTT. Protein: CASSRGGAGGLGTEAFF.

The chain is built from TRBV12-3 or TRBV12-4 and TRBJ1-2; D gene ambiguous. Trimming pared 3 bases from V and 2 bases from J, leaving 7 bases between. CDR3 length: 13 residues. DNA for the CDR3: TGTGCCAGCAGTTTCATGCAGAACTATGGCTACACCTTC. It is translated as CASSFMQNYGYTF.

V gene TRBV9 combines with J gene TRBJ1-6; D may be TRBD1 (5 bases). The V end lost 0 bases, the J end lost 4 bases, and 11 bases lay between the germline ends. CDR3 length equals 16 residues. CDR1 SGDLS and CDR2 YYNGEE come from the germline V gene. The CDR3 DNA follows: TGTGCCAGCAGCGTAGAGGACACCGCATATAATTCACCCCTCCACTTT. Translating it yields CASSVEDTAYNSPLHF.

This clone was picked up one time. The V call is TRBV6-5, the J call TRBJ1-1; D perhaps matches TRBD1 (6 bases). Trimming cost V 4 bases and J 2 bases, with 11 bases left between them. The CDR3 contains 14 residues. The germline V gene has CDR1 MNHEY and CDR2 SVGAGI. The CDR3 DNA follows: TGTGCCAGCAGTTCTCAGGGGATTAACACTGAAGCTTTCTTT. It encodes CASSSQGINTEAFF.

This clone came up once. This chain's CDR3 is CASSKNSDRAHEQYF. The CDR3 DNA is TGTGCCAGCAGCAAAAACTCGGACAGGGCGCACGAGCAGTACTTC. V gene TRBV21-1 combines with J gene TRBJ2-7; TRBD1 was called by the table and not checked on the DNA. TRBV21-1 is reported as a pseudogene. This CDR3 spans 15 amino acids.

This clone was observed a single time. The chain links TRBV2 to TRBJ1-1; no definite D call. The CDR3 has 13 amino acids. Looked up from germline, CDR1 is SNHLY and CDR2 is FYNNEI. The V gene lost 6 bases and the J gene lost 0 bases, with 8 bases spanning the gap. CDR3 nucleotides: TGTGCCAGCAGCCTAGCCCTGAACACTGAAGCTTTCTTT. Translating gives CASSLALNTEAFF. Filled out from reference TRBV2 and TRBJ1-1, the complete variable domain reads EPEVTQTPSHQVTQMGQEVILRCVPISNHLYFYWYRQILGQKVEFLVSFYNNEISEKSEIFDDQFSVERPDGSNFTLKIRSTKLEDSAMYFCASSLALNTEAFFGQGTRLTVV.